The 9 T cell receptor beta chains below all came from one sample that was sequenced in a study of blood T cell repertoires in COVID-19. The data were produced by immunoSEQ multiplex PCR, yet TCRdb's version contains in-frame clones alone and is incomplete. The data show around 190,000 clones, about 90% seen once. The sample was peripheral blood. These receptors all come from a man in his 70s with active or convalescent COVID-19.

J is TRBJ2-5 and V is TRBV7-8, with 8 nucleotides matching TRBD1. J gave up 6 bases and V 4 bases, and 19 bases lay outside the gene matches. This CDR3 is built from 18 residues. Germline V gene sequence: CDR1 SGHVS, CDR2 FQNEAQ. The CDR3 sequence: CASSSRGPRGQGYKTQYF. DNA of the CDR3: TGTGCCAGCAGCTCTAGGGGACCCCGAGGACAGGGTTACAAGACCCAGTACTTC. The full variable domain, rest sourced from reference TRBV7-8 and TRBJ2-5, is GAGVSQSPRYKVAKRGQDVALRCDPISGHVSLFWYQQALGQGPEFLTYFQNEAQLDKSGLPSDRFFAERPEGSVSTLKIQRTQQEDSAVYLCASSSRGPRGQGYKTQYFGPGTRLLVL.

This chain connects TRBV7-2 to TRBJ2-5, with 10 bases matching TRBD2. The junction had 5 bases not matched to a gene; V was cut back by 2 bases and J by 5 bases. CDR3 length: 15 residues. Per the germline V gene, CDR1 is SGHTA and CDR2 is FQGNSA. For the CDR3, the DNA is TGTGCCAGCAGCTTAAGCGGGGGGGTCTATGAGACCCAGTACTTC. Encoded protein: CASSLSGGVYETQYF. Together with reference TRBV7-2 and TRBJ2-5, the CDR3 gives the full variable domain: GAGVSQSPSNKVTEKGKDVELRCDPISGHTALYWYRQSLGQGLEFLIYFQGNSAPDKSGLPSDRFSAERTGGSVSTLTIQRTQQEDSAVYLCASSLSGGVYETQYFGPGTRLLVL.

This clone was observed a single time. This chain uses TRBV5-1 with TRBJ2-2; a weak D match, TRBD1 (6 bases). The CDR3 runs 15 residues. Trimming took off 4 bases at V and 7 bases at J, with 17 bases between the two ends. CDR1 and CDR2 (germline): SGHRS, YFSETQ. CDR3 DNA sequence: TGCGCCAGCAGCATCGGCCAGACAGGCGTCGGGGAGCTGTTTTTT. It is translated as CASSIGQTGVGELFF.

A few counts support this clone. The CDR3 protein is CASSQGSGNTIYF. In DNA form, the CDR3 reads TGCGCCAGCAGCCAGGGGTCTGGAAACACCATATATTTT. The chain combines TRBV5-1 with TRBJ1-3; D might be TRBD1 (6 bases). The CDR3 consists of 13 residues. V lost 4 bases and J lost 1, with 6 bases in between. Germline assignment: CDR1 SGHRS and CDR2 YFSETQ. The variable domain in full, completed from reference TRBV5-1 and TRBJ1-3, reads KAGVTQTPRYLIKTRGQQVTLSCSPISGHRSVSWYQQTPGQGLQFLFEYFSETQRNKGNFPGRFSGRQFSNSRSEMNVSTLELGDSALYLCASSQGSGNTIYFGEGSWLTVV.

The sample holds one count of this clone. CDR3 nucleotide sequence: TGTGCCAGCAGGGAAACAGGGGGCTCTGGAAACACCATATATTTT. This sequence encodes CASRETGGSGNTIYF. This sequence joins TRBV7-9 and TRBJ1-3; 8 positions match TRBD1. CDR3 length: 15 residues. Germline V gene lookup returns CDR1 SEHNR and CDR2 FQNEAQ (reference sequence). V lost 6 bases and J lost 0; bases outside the gene matches: 4.

The CDR3 region is CAWVRAGTENYGYTF. The CDR3 nucleotides read TGTGCCTGGGTGAGGGCCGGGACAGAAAACTATGGCTACACCTTC. The chain couples TRBV30 to TRBJ1-2, with TRBD1 matching over 7 bases. The V gene end was trimmed by 5 bases and the J gene end by 2 bases; junction bases not matched to a gene: 11. This CDR3 spans 15 amino acids. CDR1 and CDR2 (germline): GTSNPN, SVGIG (reference sequence).

The rearrangement uses TRBV28 and TRBJ1-3; 10 nucleotides line up with TRBD1. J lost 4 bases, V lost 5 bases, and 5 bases had no gene match. This CDR3 is 15 amino acids long. Per the germline V gene, CDR1 is MDHEN and CDR2 is SYDVKM. CDR3 bases: TGTGCCAGCAGTCCGGACAGGGGGTTAGGAAACACCATATATTTT. Protein product: CASSPDRGLGNTIYF.

The chain couples TRBV7-9 to TRBJ1-1; possibly TRBD1 for D (5 bases). V was pared by 7 bases and J by 1 base, with 16 bases between. The CDR3 contains 15 residues. Germline CDR1 SEHNR, CDR2 FQNEAQ (reference sequence). In DNA form, the CDR3 reads TGTGCCAGCACCGGGCGGGGGGTTCGGAACACTGAAGCTTTCTTT. Translation gives CASTGRGVRNTEAFF.

The chain combines TRBV20-1 with TRBJ1-1; unclear D gene. Germline assignment: CDR1 DFQATT and CDR2 SNEGSKA (reference sequence). The CDR3 sequence is 15 residues long. Trimming stripped 6 bases from V and 0 bases from J, with 17 bases between. The CDR3 sequence is CSASRRRQMNTEAFF. The CDR3 DNA is TGCAGTGCAAGTAGGAGGAGGCAAATGAACACTGAAGCTTTCTTT.